This note documents a single T cell receptor (beta chain) sequence. The antigen is unknown. These data originate in a study of identical twins. Notes on the study in general: A lower insertion count was a feature of abundant cord blood beta clonotypes, with no such feature in memory repertoires. These conclusions were based on statistical analysis (cross-sectional, not following the same donors).

Every donor was a healthy Caucasian. Germline V gives CDR1 SGHRS, CDR2 YFSETQ. The CDR3 sequence is 14 residues long. J was trimmed by 3 bases and V by 4 bases; bases with no gene match: 3. Each cDNA held unique molecular identifiers, and template switching gave it a universal primer site. TCRdb passed the 5' RACE reads through MiXCR, listing each CDR3 protein once. The sample holds some 1,600,000 distinct CDR3 sequences, about 32% seen once. The sample taken for sequencing was cord blood. V and J are TRBV5-1 and TRBJ1-2, with TRBD1 matching 10 bases. This receptor was taken from a newborn girl in good health. This CDR3 is CASSVDRGYYGYTF. Here the CDR3 DNA reads TGCGCCAGCAGCGTGGACAGGGGGTACTATGGCTACACCTTC.